The next 15 T cell receptor beta chains were all read from a single sample in a study of graft-versus-host responses after intestinal transplantation (dated by TCRdb to the early 2020s). Taken with the paper, the label for time point translates to: cells obtained before transplantation from donor or recipient. The library was built by means of the immunoSEQ multiplex PCR assay. The source is immuneACCESS, and TCRdb retained only in-frame sequences with V and J called. Part of the clones is not carried over; for the studies checked, unresolved V genes explain less than half of this, and the remainder is unexplained. Here the sample has over 85,000 clones; roughly 93% occur a single time. The ten largest clones represent 0.45% to 0.6% of the sample. Their antigen targets remain unknown. The specimen comprised unstimulated CD8+ T cells sorted from spleen or lymph node cells, sampled before intestinal transplant. The receptors were sampled from a human donor who received an intestinal transplant.

This chain joins TRBV7-8 and TRBJ2-7; a possible D gene is TRBD1 (6 bases). V was trimmed by 5 bases and J by 2 bases, leaving 13 bases between them. There are 14 residues in the CDR3. The germline V gene has CDR1 SGHVS and CDR2 FQNEAQ. The CDR3 reads CASSPTTGPYEQYF. The CDR3 region has the DNA TGTGCCAGCAGCCCCACGACAGGCCCCTACGAGCAGTACTTC.

The V and J genes are TRBV11-1 and TRBJ2-7; weak D call: TRBD1 (5 bases). Per germline, CDR1 SGHAT and CDR2 FQDESV (reference sequence). CDR3 length equals 16 residues. V was trimmed by 1 base and J by 4 bases, leaving 17 bases between them. As DNA, the CDR3 is TGTGCCAGCAGCTTAGTTAGTAGGACACCGGGTTACGAGCAGTACTTC. This translates into CASSLVSRTPGYEQYF.

The chain joins TRBV5-6 to TRBJ2-1, with 8 bases lining up with TRBD2. Losses at the gene ends were 3 bases for V and 3 bases for J; bases not matched to a gene: 5. Looked up from germline, CDR1 is SGHDT and CDR2 is YYEEEE. The CDR3 sequence is 15 residues long. CDR3 DNA sequence: TGTGCCAGCAGCTCCGGGGGGGCCATCTACAATGAGCAGTTCTTC. It codes for CASSSGGAIYNEQFF.

The J gene is TRBJ2-3, the V gene TRBV9; D gene unclear. The V gene lost 3 bases and the J gene lost 2 bases, with 16 bases spanning the gap. Germline CDR1 and CDR2: SGDLS and YYNGEE. This CDR3 has 16 residues. The CDR3 DNA reads as TGTGCCAGCAGCGGATATCTAGAATACAACACAGATACGCAGTATTTT. This sequence encodes CASSGYLEYNTDTQYF.

The chain carries TRBV5-1 and TRBJ2-7; 9 nucleotides match TRBD1. Germline trimming cut 1 base from V and 3 bases from J; bases unmatched to any gene: 5. This CDR3 is 15 amino acids long. Germline V gene lookup returns CDR1 SGHRS and CDR2 YFSETQ. Here the CDR3 reads CASSLSGQGYYEQYF. DNA of the CDR3: TGCGCCAGCAGCTTGTCGGGACAGGGTTACTACGAGCAGTACTTC.

In this sample, this clone turned up once. This chain links TRBV6-5 with TRBJ1-2; D is ambiguous. This CDR3 comprises 13 residues. V shed 7 bases and J shed 4 bases, with 13 bases lying between them. CDR1 MNHEY and CDR2 SVGAGI come from the germline V gene. CDR3 residues: CASKEGRLYGYTF. The CDR3 region has the DNA TGTGCCAGCAAGGAGGGCAGGCTCTATGGCTACACCTTC.

The CDR3 loop is CASSQDTDRGDYEQYF. The CDR3 DNA reads as TGTGCCAGCAGCCAAGATACGGACAGGGGGGACTACGAGCAGTACTTC. The gene calls are TRBV4-2 and TRBJ2-7; 10 nucleotides line up with TRBD1. This CDR3 is 16 amino acids long. Germline lookup yields CDR1 LGHNA and CDR2 YNFKEQ. V shed 0 bases, J shed 3 bases, and the junction held 5 bases outside the gene matches.

This chain links TRBV4-1 with TRBJ1-3; no definite D call. Trimming removed 4 bases from V and 4 bases from J, with 14 bases in between. Germline V gives CDR1 MGHRA, CDR2 YSYEKL. The CDR3 consists of 15 residues. The CDR3 sequence: CASSPDRTEGNTIYF. DNA for the CDR3: TGCGCCAGCAGCCCAGATCGTACAGAAGGAAACACCATATATTTT.

The J gene is TRBJ1-2, the V gene TRBV4-1; TRBD1 matches 12 bases. The CDR3 sequence is 15 residues long. From germline, CDR1 is MGHRA and CDR2 YSYEKL. The trim removed 0 bases at V and 4 bases at J, leaving 0 bases unmatched. The CDR3 protein is CASSQEGQGAYGYTF. The CDR3 DNA sequence: TGCGCCAGCAGCCAAGAGGGACAGGGGGCCTATGGCTACACCTTC.

This clone was detected a few times. The V and J genes are TRBV7-9 and TRBJ1-3; 7 bases align to TRBD1. This CDR3 comprises 14 residues. J gave up 7 bases and V 3 bases, and 6 bases lay outside the gene matches. The V gene's germline CDR1 is SEHNR and CDR2 FQNEAQ (reference sequence). The CDR3 DNA follows: TGTGCCAGCAGCTTCGGGACAGAAGGGAACACCATATATTTT. Amino acids: CASSFGTEGNTIYF.

J is TRBJ2-7 and V is TRBV30; TRBD2 aligns across 8 bases. Germline V gene sequence: CDR1 GTSNPN, CDR2 SVGIG (reference sequence). CDR3 length equals 14 residues. The ends lost 2 bases at V and 3 bases at J; junction bases unmatched: 6. The CDR3 is CAWSPGLVGYEQYF. The CDR3 DNA sequence: TGTGCCTGGAGTCCGGGACTAGTAGGCTACGAGCAGTACTTC.

The chain employs TRBV5-1 and TRBJ1-4; D not resolved. There are 14 residues in the CDR3. CDR1 is SGHRS and CDR2 is YFSETQ in the germline V gene. The germline V and J ends were trimmed by 0 bases and 5 bases, with 8 bases remaining between them. CDR3 bases: TGCGCCAGCAGCTTGGAGGCGGGAAATGAAAAACTGTTTTTT. This sequence encodes CASSLEAGNEKLFF.

The chain joins TRBV11-2 to TRBJ1-6; D call uncertain. CDR1 SGHAT and CDR2 FQNNGV come from the germline V gene. V was pared by 4 bases and J by 10 bases, with 14 bases between. The CDR3 is made up of 14 amino acids. The CDR3 bases are TGTGCCAGCAGCTCGGTTGGCAGCGACTCACCCCTCCACTTT. It codes for CASSSVGSDSPLHF.

This clone came up once. V and J are TRBV6-5 and TRBJ1-2; TRBD1 is a possible D gene (5 bases). Deletions cut 1 base from V and 1 base from J, with 10 bases between. Germline-derived CDR1 and CDR2 are MNHEY and SVGAGI. This CDR3 comprises 15 residues. Written as DNA, the CDR3 is TGTGCCAGCAGTTACTTCCAGGGAGGTAACTATGGCTACACCTTC. This codes for CASSYFQGGNYGYTF.

This clone was recorded only once. This rearrangement joins TRBV30 to TRBJ1-5, with D possibly matching TRBD1 (5 bases). The V end was cut by 0 bases, the J end by 6 bases, with 12 bases between. Germline-derived CDR1 and CDR2 are GTSNPN and SVGIG (reference sequence). This CDR3 contains 14 residues. Here the CDR3 reads CAWSVQGGGQPQHF. In nucleotides, the CDR3 is TGTGCCTGGAGTGTTCAGGGCGGCGGTCAGCCCCAGCATTTT.